This T cell receptor (beta chain) was obtained from a study of T cell responses to AZD1222 COVID-19 vaccine. A word on this clone: The antigen is not known.

The CDR3 extends over 16 amino acids. Germline lookup yields CDR1 MNHEY and CDR2 SMNVEV (reference sequence). J gave up 6 bases and V 4 bases, and 6 bases lay outside the gene matches. Repertoires were generated with immunoSEQ multiplex PCR, while TCRdb's copy carries only in-frame clones and drops some. This sample has over 95,000 clones, with 75% to 90% found just once. Findings and limits, study-wide: Scientists sampled the repertoires only once the peak T cell response had passed. Nearly half of spike-specific TCRs reportedly go after variant regions that carry no mutations. Mapped onto spike, vaccine-associated CD4 TCRs spanned it and were dominant at 160-218 and 743-854. A rise in Spike-specific TCR breadth and depth followed two AZD1222 doses.

J is TRBJ2-1 and V is TRBV27, with 13 bases aligning to TRBD2. Sequencing used peripheral blood, obtained on day 0 of AZD1222 vaccination. This TCR was sampled from an adult in good health. The CDR3 region has the DNA TGTGCCAGCAGTTCAGAGGGACTAGCGGGGTTCAATGAGCAGTTCTTC. The encoded protein is CASSSEGLAGFNEQFF.